This T cell receptor beta chain was captured by sequencing in a study of PD-L1 blockade in urothelial cancer. Enrolled patients showed locally advanced or metastatic urothelial carcinoma. The table came from immunoSEQ multiplex PCR; TCRdb's copy has only in-frame clones and leaves some out. The data contain 29,000 or so clones, about 90% of them singletons. Germline CDR1 SGHTS, CDR2 YDEGEE. The V gene lost 7 bases and the J gene lost 1 base, with 11 bases spanning the gap. CDR3 length: 13 residues. The sequenced sample was PBMCs, obtained around atezolizumab (anti-PD-L1) treatment. This chain links TRBV5-8 with TRBJ1-2; D ambiguous. This TCR derives from a man between 50 and 59 years old with urothelial cancer. CDR3 nucleotides: TGTGCCAGCGGGCAGGTTTATAACTATGGCTACACCTTC. This gives the protein CASGQVYNYGYTF.